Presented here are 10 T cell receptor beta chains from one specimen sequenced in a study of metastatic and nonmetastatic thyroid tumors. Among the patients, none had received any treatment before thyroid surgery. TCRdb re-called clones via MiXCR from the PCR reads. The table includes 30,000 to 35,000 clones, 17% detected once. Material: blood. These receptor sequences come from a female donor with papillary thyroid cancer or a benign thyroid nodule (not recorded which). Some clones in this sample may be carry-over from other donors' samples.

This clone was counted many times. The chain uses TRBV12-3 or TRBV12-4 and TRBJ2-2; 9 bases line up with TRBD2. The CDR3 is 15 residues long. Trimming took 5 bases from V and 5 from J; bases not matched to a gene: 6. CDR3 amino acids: CASSPSGEGTGELFF. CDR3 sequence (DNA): TGTGCCAGCAGTCCTAGCGGGGAGGGGACCGGGGAGCTGTTTTTT.

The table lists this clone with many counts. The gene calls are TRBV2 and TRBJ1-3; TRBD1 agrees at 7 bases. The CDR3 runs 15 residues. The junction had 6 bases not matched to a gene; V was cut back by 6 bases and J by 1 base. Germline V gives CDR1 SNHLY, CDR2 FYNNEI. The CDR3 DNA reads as TGTGCCAGCAGCTTTACGGACAGGTCTGGAAACACCATATATTTT. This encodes CASSFTDRSGNTIYF.

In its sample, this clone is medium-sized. The CDR3 DNA is TGCGCCAGCAGTGAAAAAGCTCCCTACGAGCAGTACTTC. Its translation is CASSEKAPYEQYF. The rearrangement joins TRBV10-1 to TRBJ2-7; D call uncertain. From germline, CDR1 is WNHNN and CDR2 SYGVQD (reference sequence). The length of the CDR3 is 13 residues. The V end was cut by 3 bases, the J end by 2 bases, with 8 bases between.

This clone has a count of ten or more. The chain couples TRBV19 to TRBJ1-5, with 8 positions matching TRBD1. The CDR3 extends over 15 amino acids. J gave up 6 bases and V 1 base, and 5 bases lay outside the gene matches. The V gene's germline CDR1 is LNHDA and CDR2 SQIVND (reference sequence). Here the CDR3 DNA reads TGTGCCAGTAGTATAGCCGGGACAGGCGGTCAGCCCCAGCATTTT. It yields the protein CASSIAGTGGQPQHF.

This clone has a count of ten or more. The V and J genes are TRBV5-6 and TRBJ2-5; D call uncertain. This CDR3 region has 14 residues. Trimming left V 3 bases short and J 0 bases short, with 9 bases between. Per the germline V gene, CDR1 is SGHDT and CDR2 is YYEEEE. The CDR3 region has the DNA TGTGCCAGCAGCTACGACACACACCAAGAGACCCAGTACTTC. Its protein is CASSYDTHQETQYF.

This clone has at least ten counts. The CDR3 DNA follows: TGTGCCAGCAGCCTAGACCGGGGGTACAATGAGCAGTTCTTC. Residues: CASSLDRGYNEQFF. The chain links TRBV7-3 to TRBJ2-1; perhaps TRBD2 as D (6 bases). Trimming pared 5 bases from V and 4 bases from J, leaving 12 bases between. This CDR3 is built from 14 residues. Germline CDR1 is SGHTA and CDR2 is FQGTGA.

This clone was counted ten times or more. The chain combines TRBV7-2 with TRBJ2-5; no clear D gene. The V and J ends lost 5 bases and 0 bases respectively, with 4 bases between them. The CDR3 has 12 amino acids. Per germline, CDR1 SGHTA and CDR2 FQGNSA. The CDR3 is CASSHNQETQYF. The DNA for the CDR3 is TGTGCCAGCAGCCACAACCAAGAGACCCAGTACTTC.

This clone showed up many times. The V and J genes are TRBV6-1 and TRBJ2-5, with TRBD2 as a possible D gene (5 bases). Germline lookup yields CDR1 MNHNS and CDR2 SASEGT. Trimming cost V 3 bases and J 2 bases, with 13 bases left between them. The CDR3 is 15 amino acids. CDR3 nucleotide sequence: TGTGCCAGCAGTGAGGCCGGTGGGGAGCAAGAGACCCAGTACTTC. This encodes CASSEAGGEQETQYF.

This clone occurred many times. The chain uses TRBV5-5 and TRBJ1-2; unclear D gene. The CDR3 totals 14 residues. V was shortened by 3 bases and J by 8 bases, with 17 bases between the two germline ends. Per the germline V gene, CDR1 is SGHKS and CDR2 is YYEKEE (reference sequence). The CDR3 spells CASSSGLYTGGYTF. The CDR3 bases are TGTGCCAGCAGCTCCGGACTCTACACGGGGGGCTACACCTTC.

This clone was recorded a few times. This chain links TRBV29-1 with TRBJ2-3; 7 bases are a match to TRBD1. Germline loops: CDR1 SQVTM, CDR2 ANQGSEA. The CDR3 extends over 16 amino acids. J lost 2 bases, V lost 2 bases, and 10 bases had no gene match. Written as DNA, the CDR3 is TGCAGCGTTGAAAATCGTAAGGGGGCCGTCACAGATACGCAGTATTTT. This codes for CSVENRKGAVTDTQYF.